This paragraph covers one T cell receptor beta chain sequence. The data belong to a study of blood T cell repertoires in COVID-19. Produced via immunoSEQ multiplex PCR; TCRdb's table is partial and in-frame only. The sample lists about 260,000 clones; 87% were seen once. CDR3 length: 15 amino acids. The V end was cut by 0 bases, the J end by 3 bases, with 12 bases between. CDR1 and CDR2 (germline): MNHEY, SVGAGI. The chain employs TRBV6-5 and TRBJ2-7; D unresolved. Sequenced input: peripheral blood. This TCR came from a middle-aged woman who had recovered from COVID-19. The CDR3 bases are TGTGCCAGCAGTTACTCGTACAGCCCCCTCTACGAGCAGTACTTC. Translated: CASSYSYSPLYEQYF.